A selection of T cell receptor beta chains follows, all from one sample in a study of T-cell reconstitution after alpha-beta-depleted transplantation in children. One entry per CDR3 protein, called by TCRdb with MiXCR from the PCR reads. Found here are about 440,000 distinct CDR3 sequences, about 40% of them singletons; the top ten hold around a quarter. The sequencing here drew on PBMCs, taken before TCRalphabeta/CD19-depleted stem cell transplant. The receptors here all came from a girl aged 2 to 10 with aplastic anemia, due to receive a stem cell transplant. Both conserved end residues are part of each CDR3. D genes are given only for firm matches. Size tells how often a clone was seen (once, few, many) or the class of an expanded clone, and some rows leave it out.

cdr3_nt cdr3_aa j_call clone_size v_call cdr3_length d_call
TGCAGTGTATTCCGACAGGGGGACGAGACCCAGTACTTC CSVFRQGDETQYF TRBJ2-5 . TRBV20-1 13 TRBD1
TGTGCCAGCAGCTTAGAGATCGGGGGCTACACCTTC CASSLEIGGYTF TRBJ1-2 few TRBV7-2 12 .
TGCAGTGCTGGAACCGGGACAGGGTACAATGAGCAGTTCTTC CSAGTGTGYNEQFF TRBJ2-1 . TRBV20-1 14 TRBD1
TGCGCCAGCAGCTCCTTAGCACAGAGCTATGGCTACACCTTC CASSSLAQSYGYTF TRBJ1-2 many TRBV5-1 14 .
TGTGCCAGCAGCTTACAGGGTCTGAATGAGCAGTTCTTC CASSLQGLNEQFF TRBJ2-1 medium-sized TRBV7-2 13 .
TGTGCCAGCAGTTCCCCCCCGGGACAAACAAGGAGTTCACCCCTCCACTTT CASSSPPGQTRSSPLHF TRBJ1-6 few TRBV6-5 17 .
TGCGCCAGCAGCCAAGTACAGGGTTTTGCCGAAAAACTTTTTTTT CASSQVQGFAEKLFF TRBJ1-4 . TRBV4-1 15 .
TGTGCCAGCAGCTCCGGGACCCTCGAGCAGTACTTC CASSSGTLEQYF TRBJ2-7 . TRBV7-9 12 .
TGCGCCAGCAGCTTGGGGGACGGACGAGTACAGGAGACCCAGTACTTC CASSLGDGRVQETQYF TRBJ2-5 . TRBV5-1 16 .
TGTGCCAGCAGTTACCAAGGATCCGTTGAAGCTTTCTTT CASSYQGSVEAFF TRBJ1-1 . TRBV6-5 13 .
TGCGCCAGCAGCCGTGCCGGGACAGGGCTATCACCCCTCCACTTT CASSRAGTGLSPLHF TRBJ1-6 many TRBV5-1 15 TRBD1
TGCAGCGGACGATCTAGCGGGAGCACAGATACGCAGTATTTT CSGRSSGSTDTQYF TRBJ2-3 . TRBV29-1 14 TRBD2
TGCAGTGCCCCAAGGACGGGACAGGTCTACAATGAGCAGTTCTTC CSAPRTGQVYNEQFF TRBJ2-1 once TRBV20-1 15 TRBD1
TGTGCCAGCAGTTGGACGGGGAATAATTCACCCCTCCACTTT CASSWTGNNSPLHF TRBJ1-6 few TRBV2 14 .
TGCGCCAGCAGCGCCCCGGGGACAGATACGCAGTATTTT CASSAPGTDTQYF TRBJ2-3 many TRBV5-1 13 .
TGTGCCAGCAGCACGCCCGGACAGGGGGCATCAGATACGCAGTATTTT CASSTPGQGASDTQYF TRBJ2-3 many TRBV28 16 TRBD1
TGCAGTGCTAGAGCCGATCGAGAGGTCCTGACTTTC CSARADREVLTF TRBJ2-6 . TRBV20-1 12 .
TGCAGTGCTAGGACAGGATTTAATCAGCCCCAGCATTTT CSARTGFNQPQHF TRBJ1-5 few TRBV20-1 13 .
TGTGCCAGCAGCCAATCAGGCAGGGATTCCTCGATCAATGAGCAGTTCTTC CASSQSGRDSSINEQFF TRBJ2-1 . TRBV4-2 17 .
TGTGCCAGCAGTAACAGGGGCTCCTATGGCTACACCTTC CASSNRGSYGYTF TRBJ1-2 few TRBV12-3/TRBV12-4 13 TRBD1
TGTGCCACCAGCCCTGGGCAGGGAAGTCGGGAGCTGTTTTTT CATSPGQGSRELFF TRBJ2-2 many TRBV15 14 .
TGCAGTGCTAGAGAATTAGACAGTTTCACCTACGAGCAGTACTTC CSARELDSFTYEQYF TRBJ2-7 . TRBV20-1 15 .
TGCAGTGCTAGGGAGGGGGGCGCTAAGGGCAATCAGCCCCAGCATTTT CSAREGGAKGNQPQHF TRBJ1-5 few TRBV20-1 16 .
TGTGCCAGTAGTGCGGGACAGGGAGCCTCACCCCTCCACTTT CASSAGQGASPLHF TRBJ1-6 . TRBV19 14 TRBD1
TGTGCCAGCAGTTCAGGGGCGCAGAGGGGATATGGCTACACCTTC CASSSGAQRGYGYTF TRBJ1-2 . TRBV6-5 15 .
TGCAGTCCAGGGACTAGCGGGCGAATCTACGAGCAGTACTTC CSPGTSGRIYEQYF TRBJ2-7 many TRBV20-1 14 TRBD2
TGTGCCACCGCGGGACTAGCAGCAGATACGCAGTATTTT CATAGLAADTQYF TRBJ2-3 . TRBV2 13 TRBD2
TGTGCCAGCAGTGAAGCGGCGACAGGGCGTGGGACTGAAGCTTTCTTT CASSEAATGRGTEAFF TRBJ1-1 . TRBV2 16 TRBD1